Listed here are 17 T cell receptor delta chains from one sample, sequenced in a study of human gamma delta and Vdelta1 T cells. TCRdb repeated clone calling on the PCR reads with CATT. The sample holds 600 to 800 delta-chain clones, roughly 19% seen once. The source material was Vdelta1 gamma-delta T cells from blood. The receptor source for this set is a human donor in good health.

This clone is large (0.1 to 1%) within its sample. A far bigger clonotype differs at one base, so this is likely a read error. Other DNA sequences in this sample translate to the same CDR3. V is TRDV1 and J is TRDJ1, with 9 positions matching TRDD3. The CDR3 contains 24 residues. CDR1 and CDR2 (germline): TSWWSYY, QGS. Trimming took 3 bases from V and 0 from J; bases not matched to a gene: 29. The DNA for the CDR3 is TGTGCTCTTGGGGAGTCCCTCCCTCTTCCGGGCTACTGGGGGACCTACTCTTACACCGATAAACTCATCTTT. It is translated as CALGESLPLPGYWGTYSYTDKLIF.

Worth noting for this clone: It differs at one base from a far larger clone, so likely a read error. Other DNA variants within this sample encode the same CDR3. The chain has TRDV1 and TRDJ1; 11 bases are a match to TRDD3. Germline V gene lookup returns CDR1 TSWWSYY and CDR2 QGS. This CDR3 has 23 amino acids. V shed 3 bases, J shed 2 bases, and the junction held 26 bases outside the gene matches. CDR3 nucleotide sequence: TGTGCTCTTGGGGACGCGGGTCATCCCACCGTTGGGGGATACGCCGTTGTGACCGATAAACTCATCTTT. As protein: CALGDAGHPTVGGYAVVTDKLIF.

By frequency in the sample, this clone is medium-sized. A far larger clone differs by one base, so this is likely a read error. V and J are TRDV1 and TRDJ1; TRDD2 is a possible D gene (7 bases). V was clipped by 4 bases and J by 1 base, with 37 bases between them. The CDR3 has 23 amino acids. From germline, CDR1 is TSWWSYY and CDR2 QGS. The CDR3, as DNA: TGTGCTCTTGGGGTCTTTACCTTCCTTCCGACATCTGTTTACTTGGGGGTCACCGATAAACTCATCTTT. Translation: CALGVFTFLPTSVYLGVTDKLIF.

This clone is a singleton in its sample. One base separates it from a far larger clone, so it is likely a read error. The rearrangement joins TRDV1 to TRDJ1; TRDD3 matches 9 bases. The CDR3 is 18 amino acids. After removal of 6 bases from V and 4 bases from J, the junction contained 18 bases not matched to a gene. Germline V gene lookup returns CDR1 TSWWSYY and CDR2 QGS. CDR3 residues: CALGSGGILRGKGDKLIF. Here the CDR3 DNA reads TGTGCTCTTGGATCTGGGGGGATACTACGTGGGAAGGGCGATAAACTCATCTTT.

The chain carries TRDV1 and TRDJ1, with 7 bases identical to TRDD2. J was trimmed by 0 bases and V by 9 bases; bases with no gene match: 19. The CDR3 has 18 residues. The germline gives CDR1 TSWWSYY, CDR2 QGS. The CDR3 region has the DNA TGTGCTCTGAACCACCTTCCTCCGTTGGGACCGAACACCGATAAACTCATCTTT. This encodes CALNHLPPLGPNTDKLIF.

The sample holds a few counts of this clone. A much larger clonotype is one base distant, so this may be a read error. The chain uses TRDV1 and TRDJ1, with D uncertain. Germline V gene data show CDR1 as TSWWSYY and CDR2 as QGS. Trimming pared 2 bases from V and 0 bases from J, leaving 37 bases between. There are 24 residues in the CDR3. The CDR3 protein is CALGELGQARPRTTHLKYTDKLIF. Written as DNA, the CDR3 is TGTGCTCTTGGGGAATTGGGTCAGGCCCGACCACGAACTACCCATCTGAAGTACACCGATAAACTCATCTTT.

Relative to its sample, this clone is medium-sized (0.01 to 0.1%). This chain links TRDV1 with TRDJ1; 7 bases align to TRDD3. After removal of 5 bases from V and 0 bases from J, the junction contained 24 bases not matched to a gene. Germline lookup yields CDR1 TSWWSYY and CDR2 QGS. This CDR3 region has 21 residues. The CDR3 region has the DNA TGTGCTCTTGGGCCAATTCCCCGGTTCCGGGCGGTGGGGGAGTACACCGATAAACTCATCTTT. This gives the protein CALGPIPRFRAVGEYTDKLIF.

In its sample, this clone was seen a few times. One base separates it from a far larger clone, so it is likely a read error. The sample carries other DNA sequences with the same CDR3. The chain recombines TRDV1 with TRDJ1, with D possibly matching TRDD3 (7 bases). V lost 3 bases and J 2 bases, leaving 37 bases between the germline ends. The V gene's germline CDR1 is TSWWSYY and CDR2 QGS. The CDR3 extends over 23 amino acids. For the CDR3, the DNA is TGTGCTCTTGGGGACGCGGGTCATCCTACCGTTGGAGGATACGCCGTTGTGACCGATAAACTCATCTTT. As protein: CALGDAGHPTVGGYAVVTDKLIF.

Only a few counts were recorded for this clone. A clone one base away is much larger, so this may be a read error. Other nucleotide sequences in the sample specify the same CDR3. The chain uses TRDV1 and TRDJ1; 13 bases are shared with TRDD3. The V segment lost 3 bases and the J segment 2 bases; nucleotides outside the gene matches: 18. The CDR3 covers 21 residues. Germline lookup yields CDR1 TSWWSYY and CDR2 QGS. The CDR3 loop is CALGDIARPSYWGIRTDKLIF. CDR3 nucleotides: TGTGCTCTTGGGGACATCGCTCGGCCTTCCTACTGGGGGATACGTACCGATAAACTCATCTTT.

As for this clone: The protein that TCRdb holds for this DNA derives from a much larger clone and differs from the translated DNA at residue 17, which likely indicates a read error; the protein shown here is translated from the DNA. V gene TRDV1 combines with J gene TRDJ1, with 7 bases aligning to TRDD2. Trimming took 4 bases from V and 1 from J; bases not matched to a gene: 30. Germline-derived CDR1 and CDR2 are TSWWSYY and QGS. This CDR3 is 23 amino acids long. CDR3 residues: CALGVFTFLPPSIYLVATDKLIF. Written as DNA, the CDR3 is TGTGCTCTTGGGGTCTTTACCTTCCTTCCGCCATCTATTTACTTGGTGGCCACCGATAAACTCATCTTT.

This clone was counted a few times. With only one base between it and a far larger clone, this is likely a read error. The gene calls are TRDV1 and TRDJ1, with 10 bases aligning to TRDD3. CDR1 is TSWWSYY and CDR2 is QGS in the germline V gene. The CDR3 sequence is 22 residues long. V shed 1 base and J 8 bases; nucleotides not matched to a gene: 28. The CDR3 nucleotides are TGTGCTCTTGGGGAACCGAATCCTTCCTCCCCTCGAGCCTGGGGGATAAGCCCGAAACTCATCTTT. Residues: CALGEPNPSSPRAWGISPKLIF.

This clone was found a few times. This sequence is one base from a far larger clone and is likely a read error. The same CDR3 can be traced to other DNA sequences in this sample. The J gene is TRDJ1, the V gene TRDV1; 9 bases agree with TRDD3. CDR1 is TSWWSYY, CDR2 QGS, per germline. CDR3 length: 20 amino acids. The CDR3 nucleotides are TGTGCTCTTGGGGCCCCCACTCTCAAGTACTGGGGGAGGTACACCGATAAACTCATCTTC. Translated: CALGAPTLKYWGRYTDKLIF.

The table lists this clone with many counts. A far larger clone is off by one base, so a read error is likely. This specimen includes other DNA sequences encoding the same CDR3. The V and J genes are TRDV1 and TRDJ1, with 7 bases fitting TRDD2. The CDR3 consists of 23 residues. J was trimmed by 1 base and V by 4 bases; bases with no gene match: 30. Germline V gene lookup returns CDR1 TSWWSYY and CDR2 QGS. For the CDR3, the DNA is TGTGCTCTTGGGGTCTTTACCTTCCTTCCGCCATCTATTTACTTGGTTGTCACCGATAAACTCATCTTT. Translation: CALGVFTFLPPSIYLVVTDKLIF.

As for this clone: It is likely a read error: a sequence one base away is far more abundant. The genes are TRDV2 and TRDJ1, with no clear D. Germline V gene sequence: CDR1 GEAIGNYY, CDR2 EKD. CDR3 size: 17 residues. Trimming shortened V by 0 bases and J by 0 bases, and 16 bases separated the two germline ends. CDR3 sequence reads: CACDTVNAGEYTDKLIF. The CDR3 DNA reads as TGTGCCTGTGACACCGTAAACGCGGGAGAATACACCGATAAACTCATCTTT.

This clone was recorded a few times. For this DNA, TCRdb reports the protein of a much larger clone, which diverges at residue 18, most likely from a read error; the protein presented here is translated directly from the DNA. The chain employs TRDV2 and TRDJ3, with 7 bases that match TRDD3. This CDR3 has 20 residues. Germline CDR1 GEAIGNYY, CDR2 EKD. The CDR3 nucleotides read TGCGCCTGTGACACTCACTACTATACGGGGGATCCCTGGGACACCCGACAGGTGTTTTTC. Protein product: CACDTHYYTGDPWDTRQVFF.

This chain connects TRDV1 to TRDJ1; 9 nucleotides line up with TRDD3. The CDR3 runs 22 residues. CDR1 is TSWWSYY and CDR2 is QGS in the germline V gene. The junction had 23 bases not matched to a gene; V was cut back by 3 bases and J by 0 bases. Here the CDR3 reads CALGESLPLPGYWGRYTDKLIF. DNA of the CDR3: TGTGCTCTTGGGGAGTCCCTCCCTCTTCCGGGCTACTGGGGGAGGTACACCGATAAACTCATCTTT.

The chain links TRDV1 to TRDJ1; 10 bases are a match to TRDD3. The last part of the DNA fits TRDJ2 better; the J call may be wrong. Germline CDR1 and CDR2: TSWWSYY and QGS. The CDR3 is made up of 20 amino acids. The CDR3 region has the DNA TGTGCTCTTGGGGATCCCTTCCGTATACTGGGGGATGCTAGGTCTGATAAACTCTTCTTT. Translated, it gives CALGDPFRILGDARSDKLFF.